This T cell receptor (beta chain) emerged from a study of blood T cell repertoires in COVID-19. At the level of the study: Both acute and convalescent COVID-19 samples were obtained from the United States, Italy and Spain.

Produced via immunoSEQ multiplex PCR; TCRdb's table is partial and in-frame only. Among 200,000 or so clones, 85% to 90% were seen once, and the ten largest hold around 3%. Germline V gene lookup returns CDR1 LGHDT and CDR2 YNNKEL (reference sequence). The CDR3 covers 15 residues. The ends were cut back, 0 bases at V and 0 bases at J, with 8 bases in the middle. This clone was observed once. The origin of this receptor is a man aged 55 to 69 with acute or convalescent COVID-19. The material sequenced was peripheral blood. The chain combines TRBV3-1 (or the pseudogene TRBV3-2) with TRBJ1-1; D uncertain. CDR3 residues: CASSQEGSLNTEAFF. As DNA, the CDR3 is TGTGCCAGCAGCCAAGAGGGCAGTTTGAACACTGAAGCTTTCTTT.